This T cell receptor (beta chain) derives from a study of T cell clonotyping in hematopoietic cell transplantation. Assay used: immunoSEQ multiplex PCR; TCRdb lists only in-frame clones, some missing. The sample has 25,000 to 30,000 clones, more than 70% seen once. Time point noted: recipient sample about 28 days before transplant, after cytoreduction. This specimen was peripheral blood mononuclear cells, taken before stem cell transplant. The source is a man between 40 and 49 years old with acute myeloid leukemia. Some clones in this sample may be carry-over from other donors' samples.

The CDR3 spells CASSLNAIQPQHF. The CDR3 coding sequence is TGTGCCAGCAGCTTAAATGCTATTCAGCCCCAGCATTTT. V and J are TRBV7-2 and TRBJ1-5; D uncertain. This CDR3 contains 13 residues. V was trimmed by 2 bases and J by 6 bases, leaving 8 bases between them. Germline values: CDR1 SGHTA, CDR2 FQGNSA.